A selection of T cell receptor beta chains follows, all from one sample in a study of cytomegalovirus exposure and HLA in healthy donors. Repertoires were generated with immunoSEQ multiplex PCR, while TCRdb's copy carries only in-frame clones and drops some. The sample yields some 33,000 clones, less than 70% seen once. Sequencing was performed on PBMCs. The receptors shown here come from a man between 45 and 60 years old in good health and CMV-seropositive. CDR3s include the opening cysteine and the closing phenylalanine or tryptophan. D genes are given only for firm matches. Clone size, where shown, is once, few, many, or a class for clones that have expanded.

>NA|TRBJ1-3|TRBV7-8|NA
CASSLRGTGNTIYF
TGTGCCAGCAGCTTACGGGGTACTGGAAACACCATATATTTT
>NA|TRBJ2-5|TRBV29-1|NA
CSVSRGEETQYF
TGCAGCGTCTCACGCGGGGAAGAGACCCAGTACTTC
>NA|TRBJ2-2|TRBV15|TRBD2
CATSTRLAPTGELFF
TGTGCCACCAGCACCCGACTAGCCCCCACCGGGGAGCTGTTTTTT
>NA|TRBJ1-6|TRBV28|NA
CASRLPSSYNSPLHF
TGTGCCAGCAGGCTGCCGAGCTCCTATAATTCACCCCTCCACTTT
>NA|TRBJ2-7|TRBV11-2|TRBD2
CASSLAPGGAYEQYF
TGTGCCAGCAGCTTAGCTCCGGGAGGGGCCTACGAGCAGTACTTC
>few|TRBJ2-5|TRBV30|TRBD2
CAWSPGTSGPQETQYF
TGTGCCTGGAGTCCCGGGACTAGTGGGCCTCAAGAGACCCAGTACTTC
>NA|TRBJ2-7|TRBV7-9|TRBD1
CASSGYGTGFYEQYF
TGTGCCAGCAGCGGCTACGGGACAGGCTTTTACGAGCAGTACTTC
>few|TRBJ2-3|TRBV6-6|TRBD1
CASSTTGAGADTQYF
TGTGCCAGCAGTACGACAGGGGCCGGCGCAGATACGCAGTATTTT
>NA|TRBJ1-6|TRBV6-6|NA
CASSYSTGVISPLHF
TGTGCCAGCAGTTACTCGACGGGGGTGATTTCACCCCTCCACTTT
>NA|TRBJ2-1|TRBV11-1|TRBD1
CASSPGQGLNNEQFF
TGTGCCAGCAGCCCGGGACAGGGGCTCAACAATGAGCAGTTCTTC
>once|TRBJ2-3|TRBV28|NA
CAMGASTDTQYF
TGTGCCATGGGGGCTAGCACAGATACGCAGTATTTT
>NA|TRBJ2-1|TRBV4-1|TRBD2
CASSQLTSGRGGEQFF
TGCGCCAGCAGCCAACTGACTAGCGGGAGGGGTGGTGAGCAGTTCTTC
>NA|TRBJ1-2|TRBV6-1|TRBD1
CASRIRDSSNYGYTF
TGTGCCAGCAGGATACGGGACAGCTCTAACTATGGCTACACCTTC
>NA|TRBJ2-5|TRBV6-5|NA
CASSPGQKGIETQYF
TGTGCCAGCAGCCCAGGACAGAAAGGCATAGAGACCCAGTACTTC
>NA|TRBJ2-5|TRBV29-1|NA
CSVERGRQETQYF
TGCAGCGTTGAACGGGGGAGACAAGAGACCCAGTACTTC
>NA|TRBJ1-6|TRBV30|NA
CAWCSGENSPLHF
TGTGCCTGGTGCTCAGGGGAAAATTCACCCCTCCACTTT
>few|TRBJ2-5|TRBV29-1|NA
CSVGSLGSPETQYF
TGCAGCGTTGGGTCTCTCGGGAGCCCAGAGACCCAGTACTTC
>NA|TRBJ2-7|TRBV29-1|TRBD1
CSARQGEKGEQYF
TGCAGCGCAAGACAGGGCGAGAAGGGCGAGCAGTACTTC
>few|TRBJ2-1|TRBV21-1|NA
CASRQGLAGAGDEQFF
TGTGCCAGCAGACAAGGACTAGCGGGAGCAGGAGATGAGCAGTTCTTC
>NA|TRBJ2-5|TRBV29-1|NA
CSVVQGTETQYF
TGCAGCGTTGTACAGGGGACTGAGACCCAGTACTTC
>NA|TRBJ2-6|TRBV6-1|NA
CASSEAAGSGANVLTF
TGTGCCAGCAGTGAAGCGGCGGGCTCTGGGGCCAACGTCCTGACTTTC
>NA|TRBJ2-1|TRBV6-5|TRBD1
CASTWTGGSNEQFF
TGTGCCAGCACATGGACAGGGGGGAGCAATGAGCAGTTCTTC
>NA|TRBJ1-2|TRBV30|TRBD1
CAWGQGARGYTF
TGTGCCTGGGGACAGGGGGCCCGAGGCTACACCTTC
>NA|TRBJ2-7|TRBV5-6|NA
CASSPDSVTYEQYF
TGTGCCAGCAGCCCCGACAGCGTAACCTACGAGCAGTACTTC
>NA|TRBJ1-1|TRBV6-1|NA
CASSEAGNRDTEAFF
TGTGCCAGCAGTGAAGCGGGTAATCGGGACACTGAAGCTTTCTTT
>NA|TRBJ1-2|TRBV5-1|TRBD1
CASSLGDRLNYGYTF
TGCGCCAGCAGCTTGGGGGACAGGCTAAACTATGGCTACACCTTC